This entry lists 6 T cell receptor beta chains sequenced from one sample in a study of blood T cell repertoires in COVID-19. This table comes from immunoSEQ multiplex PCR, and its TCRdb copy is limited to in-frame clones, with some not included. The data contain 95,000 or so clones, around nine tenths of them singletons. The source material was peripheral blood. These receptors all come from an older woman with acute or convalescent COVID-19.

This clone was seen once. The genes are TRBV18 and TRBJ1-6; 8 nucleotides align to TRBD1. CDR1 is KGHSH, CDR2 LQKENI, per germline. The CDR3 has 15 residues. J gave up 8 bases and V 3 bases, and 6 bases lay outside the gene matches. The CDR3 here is CASSPGTGNDSPLHF. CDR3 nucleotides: TGTGCCAGCTCACCTGGGACAGGAAACGATTCACCCCTCCACTTT.

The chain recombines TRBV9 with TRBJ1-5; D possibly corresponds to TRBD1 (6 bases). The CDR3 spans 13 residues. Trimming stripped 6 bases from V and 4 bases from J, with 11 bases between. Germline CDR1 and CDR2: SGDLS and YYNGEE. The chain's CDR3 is CASKGVGNQPQHF. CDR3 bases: TGTGCCAGCAAGGGGGTTGGTAATCAGCCCCAGCATTTT.

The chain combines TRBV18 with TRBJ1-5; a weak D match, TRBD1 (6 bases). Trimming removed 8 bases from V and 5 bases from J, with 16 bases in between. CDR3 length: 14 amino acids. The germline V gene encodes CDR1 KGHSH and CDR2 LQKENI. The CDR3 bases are TGTGCCAGCACAAGCGGGGGGGGCCATCAGCCCCAGCATTTT. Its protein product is CASTSGGGHQPQHF.

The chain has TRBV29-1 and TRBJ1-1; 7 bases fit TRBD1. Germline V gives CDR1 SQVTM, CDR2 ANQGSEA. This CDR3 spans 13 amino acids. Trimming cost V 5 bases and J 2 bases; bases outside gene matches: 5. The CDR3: CSVSRGYNTEAFF. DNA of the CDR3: TGCAGCGTTTCCAGGGGGTATAACACTGAAGCTTTCTTT.

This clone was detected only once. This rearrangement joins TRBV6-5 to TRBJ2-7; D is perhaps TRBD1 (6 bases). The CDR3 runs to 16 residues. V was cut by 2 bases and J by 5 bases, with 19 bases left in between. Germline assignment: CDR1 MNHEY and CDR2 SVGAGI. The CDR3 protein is CASSYPARTVIDEQYF. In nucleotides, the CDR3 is TGTGCCAGCAGTTACCCCGCCCGGACAGTGATCGACGAGCAGTACTTC.

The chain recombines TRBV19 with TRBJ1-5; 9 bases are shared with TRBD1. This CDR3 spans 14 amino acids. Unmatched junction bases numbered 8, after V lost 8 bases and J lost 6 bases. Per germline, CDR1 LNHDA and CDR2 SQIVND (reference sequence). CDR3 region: CASGSTGGSQPQHF. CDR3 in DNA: TGTGCCAGTGGAAGTACAGGGGGCTCTCAGCCCCAGCATTTT.